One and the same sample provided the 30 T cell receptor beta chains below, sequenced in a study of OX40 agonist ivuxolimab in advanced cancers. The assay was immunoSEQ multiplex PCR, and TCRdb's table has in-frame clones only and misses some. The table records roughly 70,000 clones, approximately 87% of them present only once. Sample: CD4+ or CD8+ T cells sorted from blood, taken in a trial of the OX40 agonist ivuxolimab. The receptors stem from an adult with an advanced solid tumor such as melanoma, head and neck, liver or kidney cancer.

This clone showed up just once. CDR3 amino acids: CAISESWSRLYEQYF. The CDR3 DNA follows: TGTGCCATCAGTGAGTCGTGGAGCCGGCTCTACGAGCAGTACTTC. The rearrangement joins TRBV10-3 to TRBJ2-7, with D unresolved. The CDR3 covers 15 residues. Germline values: CDR1 ENHRY, CDR2 SYGVKD. The germline V and J ends were trimmed by 0 bases and 3 bases, with 12 bases remaining between them.

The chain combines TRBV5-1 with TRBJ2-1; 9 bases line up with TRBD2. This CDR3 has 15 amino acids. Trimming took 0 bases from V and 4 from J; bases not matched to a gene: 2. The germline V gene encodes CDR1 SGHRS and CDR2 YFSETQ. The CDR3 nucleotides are TGCGCCAGCAGCTTGGCTAGCGGGGAATACAATGAGCAGTTCTTC. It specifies CASSLASGEYNEQFF.

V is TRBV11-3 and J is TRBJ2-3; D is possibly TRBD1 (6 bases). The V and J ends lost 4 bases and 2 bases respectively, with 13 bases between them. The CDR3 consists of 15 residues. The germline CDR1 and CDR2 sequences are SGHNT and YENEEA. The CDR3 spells CASSSTGNPTDTQYF. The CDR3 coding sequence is TGTGCCAGCAGCTCTACAGGGAATCCCACAGATACGCAGTATTTT.

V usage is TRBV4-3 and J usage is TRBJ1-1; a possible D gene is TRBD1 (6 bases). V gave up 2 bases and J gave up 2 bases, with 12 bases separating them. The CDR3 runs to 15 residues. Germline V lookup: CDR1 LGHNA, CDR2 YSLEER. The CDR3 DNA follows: TGCGCCAGCAGCCAACAACAGACAGGAAACACTGAAGCTTTCTTT. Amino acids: CASSQQQTGNTEAFF.

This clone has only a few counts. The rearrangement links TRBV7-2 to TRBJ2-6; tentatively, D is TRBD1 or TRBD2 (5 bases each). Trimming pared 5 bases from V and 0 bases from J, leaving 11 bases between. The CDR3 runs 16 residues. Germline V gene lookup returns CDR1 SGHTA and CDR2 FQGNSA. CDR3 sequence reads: CASSLGRNSGANVLTF. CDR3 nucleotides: TGTGCCAGCAGCCTGGGACGGAACTCTGGGGCCAACGTCCTGACTTTC.

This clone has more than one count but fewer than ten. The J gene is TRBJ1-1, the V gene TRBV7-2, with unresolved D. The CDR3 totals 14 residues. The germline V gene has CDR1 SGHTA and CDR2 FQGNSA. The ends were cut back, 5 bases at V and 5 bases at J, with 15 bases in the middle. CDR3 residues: CASSPSGDTTEAFF. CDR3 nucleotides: TGTGCCAGCAGCCCTAGCGGTGACACGACTGAAGCTTTCTTT.

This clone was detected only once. The CDR3 DNA reads TGTGCCAGCAGCTTACAAGGTGGCTACACCTTC. Translation: CASSLQGGYTF. The chain joins TRBV7-6 to TRBJ1-2; D unclear. Germline V lookup: CDR1 SGHVS, CDR2 FNYEAQ. V shed 2 bases and J shed 7 bases, with 5 bases lying between them. The CDR3 is 11 amino acids.

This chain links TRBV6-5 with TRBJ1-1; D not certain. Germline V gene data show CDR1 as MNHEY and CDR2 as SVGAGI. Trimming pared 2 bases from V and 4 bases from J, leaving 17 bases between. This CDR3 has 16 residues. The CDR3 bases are TGTGCCAGCAGTTACCGCATCTCTCCCGGGCCCACTGAAGCTTTCTTT. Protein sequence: CASSYRISPGPTEAFF.

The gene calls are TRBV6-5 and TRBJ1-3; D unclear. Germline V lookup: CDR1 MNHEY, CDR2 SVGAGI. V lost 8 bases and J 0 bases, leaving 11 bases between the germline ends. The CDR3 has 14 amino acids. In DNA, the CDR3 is TGTGCCAGCGGACGCGTAGACTCTGGAAACACCATATATTTT. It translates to CASGRVDSGNTIYF.

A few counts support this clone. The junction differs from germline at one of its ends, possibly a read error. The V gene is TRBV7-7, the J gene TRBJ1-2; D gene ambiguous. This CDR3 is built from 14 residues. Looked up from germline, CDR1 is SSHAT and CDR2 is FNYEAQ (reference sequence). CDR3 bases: TGTGCTAGCAGCTTAGAAGGACTGAACTATGGCTACACCTTC. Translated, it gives CASSLEGLNYGYTF.

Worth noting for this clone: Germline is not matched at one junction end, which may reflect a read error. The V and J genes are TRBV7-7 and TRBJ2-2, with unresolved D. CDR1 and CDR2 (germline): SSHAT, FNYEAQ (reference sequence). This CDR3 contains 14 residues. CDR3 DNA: TGTGCTAGCAGGCCGGGTCCGAACACCGGGGAGCTGTTTTTT. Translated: CASRPGPNTGELFF.

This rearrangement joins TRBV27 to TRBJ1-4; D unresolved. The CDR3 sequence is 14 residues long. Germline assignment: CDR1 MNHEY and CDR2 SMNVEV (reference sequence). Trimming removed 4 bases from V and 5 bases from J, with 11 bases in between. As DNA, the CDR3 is TGTGCCAGCAGTTCCTCAAAAGGCAATGAAAAACTGTTTTTT. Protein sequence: CASSSSKGNEKLFF.

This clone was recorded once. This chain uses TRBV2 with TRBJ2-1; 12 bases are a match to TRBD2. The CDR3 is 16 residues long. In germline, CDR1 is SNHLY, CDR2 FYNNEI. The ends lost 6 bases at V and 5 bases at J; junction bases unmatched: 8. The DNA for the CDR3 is TGTGCCAGCAGACACCTAGCGGGGGGGCCCGACAATGAGCAGTTCTTC. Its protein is CASRHLAGGPDNEQFF.

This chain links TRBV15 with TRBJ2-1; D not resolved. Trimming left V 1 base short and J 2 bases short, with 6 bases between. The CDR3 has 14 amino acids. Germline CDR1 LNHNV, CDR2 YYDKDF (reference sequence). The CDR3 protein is CATSRAGAYNEQFF. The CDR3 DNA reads TGTGCCACCAGCAGAGCGGGCGCCTACAATGAGCAGTTCTTC.

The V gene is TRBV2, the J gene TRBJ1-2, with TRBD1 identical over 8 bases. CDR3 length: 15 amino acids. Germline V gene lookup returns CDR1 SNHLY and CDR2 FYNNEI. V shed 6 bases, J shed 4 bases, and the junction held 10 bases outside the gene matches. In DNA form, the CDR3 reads TGTGCCAGCAGCTACGGACAGGGTCGCGCCTATGGCTACACCTTC. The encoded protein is CASSYGQGRAYGYTF. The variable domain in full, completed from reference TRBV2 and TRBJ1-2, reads EPEVTQTPSHQVTQMGQEVILRCVPISNHLYFYWYRQILGQKVEFLVSFYNNEISEKSEIFDDQFSVERPDGSNFTLKIRSTKLEDSAMYFCASSYGQGRAYGYTFGSGTRLTVV.

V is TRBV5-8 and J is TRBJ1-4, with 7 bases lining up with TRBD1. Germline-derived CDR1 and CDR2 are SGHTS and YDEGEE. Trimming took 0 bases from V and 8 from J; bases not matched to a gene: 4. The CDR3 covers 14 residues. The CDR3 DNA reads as TGTGCCAGCAGCTTGGGGTCGACAGGGGAAAAACTGTTTTTT. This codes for CASSLGSTGEKLFF.

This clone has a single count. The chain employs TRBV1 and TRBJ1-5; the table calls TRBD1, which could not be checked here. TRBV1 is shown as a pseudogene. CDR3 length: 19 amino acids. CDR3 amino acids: CTSSSRDRGMYKGNQPQHF. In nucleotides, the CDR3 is TGCACCAGCAGCTCCCGGGACAGGGGGATGTATAAGGGCAATCAGCCCCAGCATTTT.

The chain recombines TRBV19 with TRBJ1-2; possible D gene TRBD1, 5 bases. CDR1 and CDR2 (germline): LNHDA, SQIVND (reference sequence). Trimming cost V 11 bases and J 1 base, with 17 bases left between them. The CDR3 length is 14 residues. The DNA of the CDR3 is TGTGCCGCGAATCGGGGTCAGGGTAACTATGGCTACACCTTC. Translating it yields CAANRGQGNYGYTF.

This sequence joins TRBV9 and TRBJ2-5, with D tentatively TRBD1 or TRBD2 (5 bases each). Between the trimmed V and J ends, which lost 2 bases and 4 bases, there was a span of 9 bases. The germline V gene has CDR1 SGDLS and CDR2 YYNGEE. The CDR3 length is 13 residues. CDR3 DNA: TGTGCCAGCAGCGTTTCTGGGGGAGAGACCCAGTACTTC. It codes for CASSVSGGETQYF.

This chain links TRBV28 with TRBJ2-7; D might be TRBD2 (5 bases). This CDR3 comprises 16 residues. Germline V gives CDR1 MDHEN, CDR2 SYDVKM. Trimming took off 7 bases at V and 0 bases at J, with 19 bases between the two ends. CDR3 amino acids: CASTASGSIGSYEQYF. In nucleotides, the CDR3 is TGTGCCAGCACAGCGTCGGGGTCCATTGGCTCCTACGAGCAGTACTTC.

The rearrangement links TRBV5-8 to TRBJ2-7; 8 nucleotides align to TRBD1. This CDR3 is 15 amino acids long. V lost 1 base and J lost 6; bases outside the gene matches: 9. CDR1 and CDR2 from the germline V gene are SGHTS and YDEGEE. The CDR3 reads CASSLSAGGIGEQYF. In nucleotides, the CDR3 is TGTGCCAGCAGCTTGTCGGCAGGGGGCATCGGCGAGCAGTACTTC.

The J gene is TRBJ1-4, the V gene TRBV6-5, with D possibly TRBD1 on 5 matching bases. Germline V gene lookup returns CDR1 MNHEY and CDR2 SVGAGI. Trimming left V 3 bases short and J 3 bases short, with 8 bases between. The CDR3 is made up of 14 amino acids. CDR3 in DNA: TGTGCCAGCAGTTATCGCAGGGCTAATGAAAAACTGTTTTTT. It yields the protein CASSYRRANEKLFF.

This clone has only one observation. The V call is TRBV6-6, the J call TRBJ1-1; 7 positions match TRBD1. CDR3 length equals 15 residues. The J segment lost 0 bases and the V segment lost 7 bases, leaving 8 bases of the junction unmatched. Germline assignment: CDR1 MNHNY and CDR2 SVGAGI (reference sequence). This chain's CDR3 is CASTAQGQLNTEAFF. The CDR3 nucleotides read TGTGCCAGCACCGCACAGGGACAGTTGAACACTGAAGCTTTCTTT.

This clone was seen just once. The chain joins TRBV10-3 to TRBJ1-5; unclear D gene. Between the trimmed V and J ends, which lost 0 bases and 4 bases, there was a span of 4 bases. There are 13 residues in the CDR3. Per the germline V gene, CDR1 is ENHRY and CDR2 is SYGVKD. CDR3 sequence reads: CAISESSNQPQHF. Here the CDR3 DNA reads TGTGCCATCAGTGAGTCAAGTAATCAGCCCCAGCATTTT.

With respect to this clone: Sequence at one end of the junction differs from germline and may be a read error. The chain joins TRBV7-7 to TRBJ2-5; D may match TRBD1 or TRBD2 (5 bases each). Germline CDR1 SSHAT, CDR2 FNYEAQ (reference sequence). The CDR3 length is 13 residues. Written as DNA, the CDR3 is TGTGCTAGCAGCTTGGGGGTCCAAGAGACCCAGTACTTC. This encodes CASSLGVQETQYF.

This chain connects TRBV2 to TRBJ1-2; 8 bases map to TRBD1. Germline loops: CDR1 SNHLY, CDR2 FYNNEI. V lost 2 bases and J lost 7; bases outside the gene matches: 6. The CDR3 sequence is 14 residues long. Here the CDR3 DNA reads TGTGCCAGCAGTGAACAAGACAGGGGTCCTGGCTACACCTTC. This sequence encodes CASSEQDRGPGYTF.

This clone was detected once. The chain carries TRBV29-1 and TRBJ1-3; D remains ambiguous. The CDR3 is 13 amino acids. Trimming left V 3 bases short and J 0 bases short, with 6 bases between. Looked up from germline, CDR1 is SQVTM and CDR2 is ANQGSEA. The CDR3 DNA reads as TGCAGCGTTGAGAAATACTCTGGAAACACCATATATTTT. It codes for CSVEKYSGNTIYF.

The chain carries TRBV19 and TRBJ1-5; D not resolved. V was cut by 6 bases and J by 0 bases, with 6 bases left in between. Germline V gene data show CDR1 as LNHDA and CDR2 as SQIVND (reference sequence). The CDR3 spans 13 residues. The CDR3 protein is CASRLHSNQPQHF. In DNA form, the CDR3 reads TGTGCCAGTAGGCTTCATAGCAATCAGCCCCAGCATTTT. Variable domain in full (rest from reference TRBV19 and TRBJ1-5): DGGITQSPKYLFRKEGQNVTLSCEQNLNHDAMYWYRQDPGQGLRLIYYSQIVNDFQKGDIAEGYSVSREKKESFPLTVTSAQKNPTAFYLCASRLHSNQPQHFGDGTRLSIL.

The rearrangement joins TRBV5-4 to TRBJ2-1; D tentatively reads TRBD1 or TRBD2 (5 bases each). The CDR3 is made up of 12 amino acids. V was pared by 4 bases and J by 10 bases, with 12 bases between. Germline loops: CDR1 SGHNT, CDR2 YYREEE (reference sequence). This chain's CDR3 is CASSPEWGEQFF. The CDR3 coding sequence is TGTGCCAGCAGCCCGGAGTGGGGGGAGCAGTTCTTC.

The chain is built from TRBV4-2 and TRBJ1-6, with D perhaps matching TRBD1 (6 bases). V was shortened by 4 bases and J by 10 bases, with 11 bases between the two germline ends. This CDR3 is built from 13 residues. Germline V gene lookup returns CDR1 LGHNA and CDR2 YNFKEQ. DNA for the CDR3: TGTGCCAGCAGCCCGGGACAATGGTCACCCCTCCACTTT. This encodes CASSPGQWSPLHF.